The rows below give T cell receptor beta chains drawn from one sample of a study of blood T cell repertoires in COVID-19. Assay used: immunoSEQ multiplex PCR; TCRdb lists only in-frame clones, some missing. The table shows approximately 200,000 clones, with over 75% occurring only once. The sequenced material came from peripheral blood. The receptors derive from a person aged 70 to 79 with COVID-19, enrolled during active disease. Each CDR3 is given with its conserved first and last residue. D genes are given only for firm matches. The size field is filled for only some rows; it gives once, few, many or a size class.

abundance	v_gene	d_gene	j_gene	CDR3aa	CDR3nt
-	TRBV29-1	TRBD1	TRBJ2-1	CSVAGGASNEQFF	TGCAGCGTTGCAGGGGGCGCGTCGAATGAGCAGTTCTTC
-	TRBV28	-	TRBJ1-6	CASSLNSNSPLHF	TGTGCCAGCAGTTTAAACAGTAATTCACCCCTCCACTTT
-	TRBV3-1/TRBV3-2	-	TRBJ2-1	CASSQVGGDVDEQFF	TGTGCCAGCAGCCAAGTAGGGGGGGACGTTGATGAGCAGTTCTTC
-	TRBV3-1/TRBV3-2	TRBD2	TRBJ2-7	CASSPVTPSGEQYF	TGTGCCAGCAGCCCTGTGACCCCTAGCGGCGAGCAGTACTTC
-	TRBV29-1	-	TRBJ1-1	CSGLRGSIAEAFF	TGCAGCGGCCTGCGGGGTTCAATCGCTGAAGCTTTCTTT
-	TRBV29-1	TRBD2	TRBJ2-1	CSVSRGVSYNEQFF	TGCAGCGTCTCCCGGGGGGTCTCCTACAATGAGCAGTTCTTC
-	TRBV11-2	-	TRBJ1-1	CASSLDLGVGTEAFF	TGTGCCAGCAGCTTAGATCTAGGGGTAGGGACTGAAGCTTTCTTT
-	TRBV7-3	TRBD1	TRBJ1-1	CASSQWTGQDTEAFF	TGTGCCAGCAGCCAGTGGACAGGGCAGGACACTGAAGCTTTCTTT
-	TRBV19	-	TRBJ2-4	CASTTRPFNIQYF	TGTGCCAGTACAACGCGCCCTTTCAACATTCAGTACTTC
-	TRBV27	-	TRBJ1-1	CASSLSRQKEAFF	TGTGCCAGCAGTTTATCGAGACAGAAAGAAGCTTTCTTT
once	TRBV10-3	TRBD2	TRBJ2-2	CASLGGLAGDTGELFF	TGTGCCAGCCTGGGCGGTCTAGCGGGAGACACCGGGGAGCTGTTTTTT
few	TRBV5-6	TRBD1	TRBJ2-7	CASSGQGTVPYEQYF	TGTGCCAGCAGCGGACAAGGGACAGTCCCCTACGAGCAGTACTTC
-	TRBV3-1/TRBV3-2	-	TRBJ2-7	CASIPRSRFYEQYF	TGTGCCAGCATCCCCAGGTCAAGGTTCTACGAGCAGTACTTC
-	TRBV6-1	TRBD1	TRBJ1-5	CASSEWTGGTQPQHF	TGTGCCAGCAGTGAATGGACAGGGGGTACTCAGCCCCAGCATTTT
-	TRBV7-2	-	TRBJ1-5	CASSLAGGRGQPQHF	TGTGCCAGCAGCTTAGCGGGGGGGAGGGGTCAGCCCCAGCATTTT
-	TRBV11-2	TRBD1	TRBJ2-7	CASSFGSTGGYEQYF	TGTGCCAGCAGCTTCGGGTCGACAGGGGGCTACGAGCAGTACTTC
-	TRBV28	TRBD2	TRBJ2-1	CASLGASGYNEQFF	TGTGCCAGCTTAGGGGCTAGCGGGTACAATGAGCAGTTCTTC
-	TRBV3-1/TRBV3-2	-	TRBJ2-7	CASRRANEQYF	TGTGCCAGCAGGAGAGCTAACGAGCAGTACTTC
-	TRBV28	TRBD2	TRBJ2-3	CASSFSGGRGTDTQYF	TGTGCCAGCAGTTTCTCGGGGGGTAGGGGCACAGATACGCAGTATTTT
-	TRBV28	-	TRBJ1-2	CASRDSGYGYTF	TGTGCCAGCAGGGACTCGGGCTATGGCTACACCTTC
-	TRBV27	-	TRBJ1-2	CASSHRTALPYGYTF	TGTGCCAGCAGTCACAGGACAGCACTTCCCTATGGCTACACCTTC
-	TRBV4-3	-	TRBJ1-2	CASSQERPGQFLPSNYGYTF	TGCGCCAGCAGCCAAGAACGTCCCGGACAGTTCCTGCCTTCTAACTATGGCTACACCTTC
few	TRBV4-1	TRBD1	TRBJ1-2	CASSQRLDRGGGYTF	TGCGCCAGCAGCCAACGCCTAGACAGGGGGGGTGGCTACACCTTC
-	TRBV7-8	TRBD2	TRBJ2-3	CASSPRPSGNIPDTQYF	TGTGCCAGCAGCCCTCGACCTAGCGGGAATATCCCAGATACGCAGTATTTT
-	TRBV29-1	TRBD1	TRBJ2-7	CSVKDRVYEQYF	TGCAGCGTAAAGGACAGGGTCTACGAGCAGTACTTC
-	TRBV12-3/TRBV12-4	-	TRBJ1-1	CASSFAGIEAFF	TGTGCCAGCAGTTTCGCAGGGATTGAAGCTTTCTTT
-	TRBV7-8	-	TRBJ1-6	CASSKGPYNSPLHF	TGTGCCAGCAGCAAGGGGCCCTATAATTCACCCCTCCACTTT
-	TRBV28	-	TRBJ1-5	CASSLRTNNQPQHF	TGTGCCAGCAGTTTAAGGACAAACAATCAGCCCCAGCATTTT
-	TRBV27	TRBD2	TRBJ2-7	CASSLGLAGYEQYF	TGTGCCAGCAGTCTCGGACTAGCGGGATACGAGCAGTACTTC
-	TRBV24-1	-	TRBJ2-2	CATSGAGTNTGELFF	TGTGCCACCAGTGGGGCAGGGACGAACACCGGGGAGCTGTTTTTT
once	TRBV11-2	TRBD2	TRBJ2-1	CASSSRLAGSDNEQFF	TGTGCCAGCAGCTCGCGCCTAGCGGGATCGGACAATGAGCAGTTCTTC
-	TRBV19	-	TRBJ1-5	CASTPPEPSNQPQHF	TGTGCCAGTACCCCCCCGGAGCCTAGCAATCAGCCCCAGCATTTT
-	TRBV6-2/TRBV6-3	TRBD1	TRBJ1-2	CASSSNRGGYTF	TGTGCCAGCAGTTCAAACAGGGGTGGCTACACCTTC